This record looks at one T cell receptor (beta chain) sequence and its context. Its antigen is unidentified. The data belong to a study of cytomegalovirus exposure and HLA in healthy donors. Study information: Most donors, roughly 84% of several hundred genotyped, fell in the Caucasian-associated ancestry cluster.

The PCR ran on 60 Vbeta and 13 Jbeta primers. Only in-frame clones appear in the TCRdb table, and some are missing; sequencing was by immunoSEQ multiplex PCR. The sample includes 85,000 to 100,000 clones, around four fifths seen only once; the top ten take around 7.5%. Study-wide results and caveats: Earlier findings revealed that most TCR beta V segments proved productive either about 87% or about 30% of the time.

This CDR3 has 14 residues. CDR1 and CDR2 from the germline V gene are GTSNPN and SVGIG (reference sequence). Deletions cut 4 bases from V and 4 bases from J, with 13 bases between. This TCR was sampled from a man in his forties or fifties in good health and CMV-seropositive. Source material: PBMCs. The rearrangement uses TRBV30 and TRBJ2-2, with TRBD2 as a possible D gene (5 bases). This CDR3 reads CAWTLSGSTGELFF. As DNA, the CDR3 is TGTGCCTGGACCCTTTCGGGGAGCACCGGGGAGCTGTTTTTT.